This T cell receptor beta chain originates from a study of cytomegalovirus exposure and HLA in healthy donors. Study-level information: An early data release held around 80 million unique TCRs from HLA-typed donors. General study results and limits: It emerged from a later analysis that several of the most significant clusters appeared to be linked to common viral pathogens. A later analysis linked a missense DCLRE1C variant to TCR beta V- and J-gene trimming. An analysis was carried out at a later point. It showed that HLA-associated TCR beta chains were more clonally expanded than equally common non-associated chains.

Amplification used 60 Vbeta primers and 13 Jbeta primers. Sequencing used immunoSEQ multiplex PCR; TCRdb keeps in-frame clones, though not all of them. The data contain 120,000 or so clones, approximately 80% of them singletons. Comment on this clone: The target antigen is unknown.

This CDR3 region has 15 residues. Germline CDR1 and CDR2: SGHTA and FQGNSA. Unmatched junction bases numbered 5, after V lost 5 bases and J lost 4 bases. The V gene is TRBV7-2, the J gene TRBJ2-1, with 10 bases aligning to TRBD2. This receptor was obtained from a man in his late teens or twenties in good health and CMV-seronegative. Sequenced sample: PBMCs. In DNA, the CDR3 is TGTGCCAGCAGCCACGGTAGCGGGGGGTACAATGAGCAGTTCTTC. Encoded protein: CASSHGSGGYNEQFF. Filled out from reference TRBV7-2 and TRBJ2-1, the complete variable domain reads GAGVSQSPSNKVTEKGKDVELRCDPISGHTALYWYRQSLGQGLEFLIYFQGNSAPDKSGLPSDRFSAERTGGSVSTLTIQRTQQEDSAVYLCASSHGSGGYNEQFFGPGTRLTVL.